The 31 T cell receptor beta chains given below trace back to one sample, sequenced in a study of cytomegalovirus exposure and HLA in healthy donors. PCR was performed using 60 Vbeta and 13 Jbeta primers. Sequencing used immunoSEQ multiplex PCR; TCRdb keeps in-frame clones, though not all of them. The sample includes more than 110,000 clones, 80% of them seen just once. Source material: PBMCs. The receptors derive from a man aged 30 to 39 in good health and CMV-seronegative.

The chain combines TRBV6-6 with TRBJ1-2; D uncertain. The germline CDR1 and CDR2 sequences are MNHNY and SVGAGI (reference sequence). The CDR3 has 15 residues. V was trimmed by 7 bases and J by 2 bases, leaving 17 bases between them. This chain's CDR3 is CASNPRGSYNYGYTF. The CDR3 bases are TGTGCCAGCAACCCCCGAGGGTCCTACAACTATGGCTACACCTTC.

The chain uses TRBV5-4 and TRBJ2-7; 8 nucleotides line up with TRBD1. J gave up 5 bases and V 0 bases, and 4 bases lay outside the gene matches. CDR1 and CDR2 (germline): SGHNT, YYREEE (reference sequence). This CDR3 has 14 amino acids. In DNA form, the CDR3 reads TGTGCCAGCAGCTTGGACAGGGGGATCCACGAGCAGTACTTC. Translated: CASSLDRGIHEQYF. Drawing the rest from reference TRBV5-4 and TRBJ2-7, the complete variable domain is ETGVTQSPTHLIKTRGQQVTLRCSSQSGHNTVSWYQQALGQGPQFIFQYYREEENGRGNFPPRFSGLQFPNYSSELNVNALELDDSALYLCASSLDRGIHEQYFGPGTRLTVT.

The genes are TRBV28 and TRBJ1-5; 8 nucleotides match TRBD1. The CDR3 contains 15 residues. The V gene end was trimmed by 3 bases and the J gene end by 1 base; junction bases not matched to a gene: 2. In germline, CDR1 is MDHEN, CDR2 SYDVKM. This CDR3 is CASSLRQGSNQPQHF. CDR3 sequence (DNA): TGTGCCAGCAGTTTGCGACAGGGGAGCAATCAGCCCCAGCATTTT.

The CDR3 DNA reads as TGTGCCAGCAGTGAAGCGGCCTCCCGGACAGGGAAGAACACCGGGGAGCTGTTTTTT. Its translation is CASSEAASRTGKNTGELFF. This sequence joins TRBV2 and TRBJ2-2; 8 bases are a match to TRBD1. Germline V gene sequence: CDR1 SNHLY, CDR2 FYNNEI. Trimming cost V 0 bases and J 1 base; bases outside gene matches: 10. CDR3 size: 19 residues.

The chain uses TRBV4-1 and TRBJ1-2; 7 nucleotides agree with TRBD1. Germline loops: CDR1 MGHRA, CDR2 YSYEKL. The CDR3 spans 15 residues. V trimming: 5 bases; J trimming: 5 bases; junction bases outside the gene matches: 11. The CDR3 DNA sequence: TGCGCCAGCAGCTCCCAGACAGGGCCATGGTATGGCTACACCTTC. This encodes CASSSQTGPWYGYTF.

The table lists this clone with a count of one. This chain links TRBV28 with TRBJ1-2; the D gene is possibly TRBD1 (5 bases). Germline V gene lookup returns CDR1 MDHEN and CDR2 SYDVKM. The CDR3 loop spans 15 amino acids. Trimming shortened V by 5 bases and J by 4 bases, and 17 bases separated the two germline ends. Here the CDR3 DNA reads TGTGCCAGCAGTACCGCGGAAGGGGATACCTATGGCTACACCTTC. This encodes CASSTAEGDTYGYTF.

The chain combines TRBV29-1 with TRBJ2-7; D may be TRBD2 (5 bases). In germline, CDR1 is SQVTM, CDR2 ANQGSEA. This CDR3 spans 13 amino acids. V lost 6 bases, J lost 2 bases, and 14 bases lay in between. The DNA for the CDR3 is TGCAGCGTAGGAGGCAATGGGGCCTACGAGCAGTACTTC. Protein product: CSVGGNGAYEQYF.

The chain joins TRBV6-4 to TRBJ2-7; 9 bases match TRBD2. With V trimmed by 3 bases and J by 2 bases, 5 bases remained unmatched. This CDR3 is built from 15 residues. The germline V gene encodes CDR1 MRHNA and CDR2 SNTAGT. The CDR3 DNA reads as TGTGCCAGCAGTGAGGGAGCGGGGGGTACCTACGAGCAGTACTTC. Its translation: CASSEGAGGTYEQYF.

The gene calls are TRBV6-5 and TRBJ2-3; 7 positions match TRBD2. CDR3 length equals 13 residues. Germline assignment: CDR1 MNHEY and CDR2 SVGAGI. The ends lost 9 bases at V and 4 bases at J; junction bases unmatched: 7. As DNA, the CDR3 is TGTGCCAGTCGGCGGGAGTGGGCAGATACGCAGTATTTT. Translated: CASRREWADTQYF.

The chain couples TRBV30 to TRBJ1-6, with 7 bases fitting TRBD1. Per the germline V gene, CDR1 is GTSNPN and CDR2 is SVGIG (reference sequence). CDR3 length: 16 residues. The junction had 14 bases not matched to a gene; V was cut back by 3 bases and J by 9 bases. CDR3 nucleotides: TGTGCCTGGAGCGACAAAGGGGGCTGGATACGTTCACCCCTCCACTTT. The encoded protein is CAWSDKGGWIRSPLHF.

The DNA for the CDR3 is TGCAGCGTTGGAAGATTAGCGGGGTCCTACGAGCAGTACTTC. Protein sequence: CSVGRLAGSYEQYF. The chain couples TRBV29-1 to TRBJ2-7; TRBD2 agrees at 8 bases. This CDR3 comprises 14 residues. Trimming took 4 bases from V and 1 from J; bases not matched to a gene: 6. Germline CDR1 is SQVTM and CDR2 is ANQGSEA.

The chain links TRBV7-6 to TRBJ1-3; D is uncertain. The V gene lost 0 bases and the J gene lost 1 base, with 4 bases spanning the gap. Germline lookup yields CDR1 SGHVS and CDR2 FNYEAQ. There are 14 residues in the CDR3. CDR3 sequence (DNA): TGTGCCAGCAGCTTAGCCGGGTCTGGAAACACCATATATTTT. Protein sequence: CASSLAGSGNTIYF.

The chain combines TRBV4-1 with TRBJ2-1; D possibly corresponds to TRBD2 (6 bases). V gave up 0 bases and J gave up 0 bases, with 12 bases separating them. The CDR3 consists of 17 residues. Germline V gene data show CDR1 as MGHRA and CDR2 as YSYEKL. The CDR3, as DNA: TGCGCCAGCAGCCAAGATTCCCGGGGGAGCTCCTACAATGAGCAGTTCTTC. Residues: CASSQDSRGSSYNEQFF.

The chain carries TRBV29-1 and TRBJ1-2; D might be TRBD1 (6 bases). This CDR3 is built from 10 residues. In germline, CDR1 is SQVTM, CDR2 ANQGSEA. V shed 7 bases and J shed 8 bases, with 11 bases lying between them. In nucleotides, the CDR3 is TGCAGCGCAGGGGACCGAGGCTACACCTTC. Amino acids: CSAGDRGYTF. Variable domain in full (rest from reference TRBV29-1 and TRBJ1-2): SAVISQKPSRDICQRGTSLTIQCQVDSQVTMMFWYRQQPGQSLTLIATANQGSEATYESGFVIDKFPISRPNLTFSTLTVSNMSPEDSSIYLCSAGDRGYTFGSGTRLTVV.

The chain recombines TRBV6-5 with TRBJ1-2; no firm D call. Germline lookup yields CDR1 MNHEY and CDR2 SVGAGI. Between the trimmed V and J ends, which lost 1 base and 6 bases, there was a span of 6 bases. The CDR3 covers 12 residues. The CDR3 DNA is TGTGCCAGCAGTTACTTGGGAGATGGCTACACCTTC. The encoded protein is CASSYLGDGYTF.

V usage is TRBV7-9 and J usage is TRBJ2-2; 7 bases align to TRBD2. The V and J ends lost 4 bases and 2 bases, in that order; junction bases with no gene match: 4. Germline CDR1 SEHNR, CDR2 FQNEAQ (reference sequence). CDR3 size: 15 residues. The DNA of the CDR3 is TGTGCCAGCAGCTATGGGAGGGGTAACACCGGGGAGCTGTTTTTT. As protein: CASSYGRGNTGELFF.

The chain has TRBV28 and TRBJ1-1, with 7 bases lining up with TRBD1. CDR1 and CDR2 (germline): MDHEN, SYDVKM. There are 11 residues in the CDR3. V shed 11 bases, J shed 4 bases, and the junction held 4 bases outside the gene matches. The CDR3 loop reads CAGNRGTEAFF. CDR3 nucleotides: TGTGCCGGGAACAGGGGCACTGAAGCTTTCTTT.

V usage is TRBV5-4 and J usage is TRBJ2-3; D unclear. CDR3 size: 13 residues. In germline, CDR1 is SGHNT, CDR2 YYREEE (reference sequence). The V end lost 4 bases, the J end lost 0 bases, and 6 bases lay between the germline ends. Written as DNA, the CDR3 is TGTGCCAGCAGCCTCGGTAGCACAGATACGCAGTATTTT. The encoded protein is CASSLGSTDTQYF.

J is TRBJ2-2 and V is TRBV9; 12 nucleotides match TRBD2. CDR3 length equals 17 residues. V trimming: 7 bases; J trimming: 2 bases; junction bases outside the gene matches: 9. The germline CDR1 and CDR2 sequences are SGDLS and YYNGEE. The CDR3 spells CASAVRTSGINTGELFF. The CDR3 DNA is TGTGCCAGCGCCGTTCGGACTAGCGGGATAAACACCGGGGAGCTGTTTTTT. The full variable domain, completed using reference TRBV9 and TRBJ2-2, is DSGVTQTPKHLITATGQRVTLRCSPRSGDLSVYWYQQSLDQGLQFLIQYYNGEERAKGNILERFSAQQFPDLHSELNLSSLELGDSALYFCASAVRTSGINTGELFFGEGSRLTVL.

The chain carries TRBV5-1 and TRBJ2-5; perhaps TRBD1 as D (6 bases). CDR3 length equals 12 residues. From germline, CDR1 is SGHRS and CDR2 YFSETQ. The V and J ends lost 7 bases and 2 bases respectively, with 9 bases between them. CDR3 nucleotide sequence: TGCGCCAGCCGACAGGAGCAAGAGACCCAGTACTTC. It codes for CASRQEQETQYF.

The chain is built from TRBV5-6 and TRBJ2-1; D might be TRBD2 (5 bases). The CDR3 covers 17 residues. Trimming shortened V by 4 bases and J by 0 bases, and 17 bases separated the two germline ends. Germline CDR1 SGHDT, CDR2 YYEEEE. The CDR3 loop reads CASSPSTSEGSYNEQFF. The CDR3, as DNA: TGTGCCAGCAGCCCGTCGACAAGCGAGGGCTCCTACAATGAGCAGTTCTTC.

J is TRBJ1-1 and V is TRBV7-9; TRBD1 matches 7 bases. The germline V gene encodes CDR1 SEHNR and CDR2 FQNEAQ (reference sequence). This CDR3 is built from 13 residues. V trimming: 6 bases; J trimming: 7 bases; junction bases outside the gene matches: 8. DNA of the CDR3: TGTGCCAGCAGTTCCGGACAGGCCGTTGAAGCTTTCTTT. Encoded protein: CASSSGQAVEAFF.

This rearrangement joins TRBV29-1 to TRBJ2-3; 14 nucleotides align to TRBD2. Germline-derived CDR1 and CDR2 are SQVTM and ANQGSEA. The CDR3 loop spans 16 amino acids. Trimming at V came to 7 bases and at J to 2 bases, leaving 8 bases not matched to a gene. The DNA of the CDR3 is TGCAGCGCCGAAGGACTAGCGGGGGGACACACAGATACGCAGTATTTT. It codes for CSAEGLAGGHTDTQYF.

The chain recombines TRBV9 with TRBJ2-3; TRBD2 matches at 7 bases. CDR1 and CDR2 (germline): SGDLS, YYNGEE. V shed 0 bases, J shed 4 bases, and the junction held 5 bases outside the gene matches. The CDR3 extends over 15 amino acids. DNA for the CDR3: TGTGCCAGCAGCGTAGCGGGGGGACGCGCAGATACGCAGTATTTT. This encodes CASSVAGGRADTQYF.

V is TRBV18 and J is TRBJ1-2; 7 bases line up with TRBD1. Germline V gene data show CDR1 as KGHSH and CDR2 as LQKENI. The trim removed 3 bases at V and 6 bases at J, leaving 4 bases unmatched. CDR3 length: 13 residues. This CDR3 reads CASSPDRDHGYTF. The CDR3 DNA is TGTGCCAGCTCACCCGACAGGGATCATGGCTACACCTTC.

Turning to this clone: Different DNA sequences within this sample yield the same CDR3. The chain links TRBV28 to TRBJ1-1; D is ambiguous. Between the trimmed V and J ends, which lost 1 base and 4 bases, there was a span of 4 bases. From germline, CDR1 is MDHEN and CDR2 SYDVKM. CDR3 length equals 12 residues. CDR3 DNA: TGTGCCAGCAGTTTATCGGGCACTGAAGCTTTCTTT. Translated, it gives CASSLSGTEAFF. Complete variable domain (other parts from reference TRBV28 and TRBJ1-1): DVKVTQSSRYLVKRTGEKVFLECVQDMDHENMFWYRQDPGLGLRLIYFSYDVKMKEKGDIPEGYSVSREKKERFSLILESASTNQTSMYLCASSLSGTEAFFGQGTRLTVV.

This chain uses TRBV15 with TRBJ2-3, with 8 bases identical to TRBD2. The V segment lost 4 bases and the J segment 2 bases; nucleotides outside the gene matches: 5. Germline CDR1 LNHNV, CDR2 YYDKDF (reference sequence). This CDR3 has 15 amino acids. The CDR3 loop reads CATSTTSALTDTQYF. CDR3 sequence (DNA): TGTGCCACCAGCACGACTAGCGCTCTCACAGATACGCAGTATTTT. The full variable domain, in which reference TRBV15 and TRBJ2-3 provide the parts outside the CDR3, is DAMVIQNPRYQVTQFGKPVTLSCSQTLNHNVMYWYQQKSSQAPKLLFHYYDKDFNNEADTPDNFQSRRPNTSFCFLDIRSPGLGDTAMYLCATSTTSALTDTQYFGPGTRLTVL.

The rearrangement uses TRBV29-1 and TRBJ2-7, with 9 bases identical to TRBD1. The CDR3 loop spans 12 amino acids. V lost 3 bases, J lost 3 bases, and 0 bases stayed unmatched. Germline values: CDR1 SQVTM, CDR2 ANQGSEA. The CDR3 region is CSVEGQGYEQYF. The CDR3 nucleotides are TGCAGCGTTGAGGGACAGGGCTACGAGCAGTACTTC.

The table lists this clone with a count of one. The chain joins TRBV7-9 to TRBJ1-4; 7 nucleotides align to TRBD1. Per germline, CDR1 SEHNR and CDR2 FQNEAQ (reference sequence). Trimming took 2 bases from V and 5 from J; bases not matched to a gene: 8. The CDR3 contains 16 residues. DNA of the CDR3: TGTGCCAGCAGCTTAACCTTGGGACAGCAGAATGAAAAACTGTTTTTT. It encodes CASSLTLGQQNEKLFF.

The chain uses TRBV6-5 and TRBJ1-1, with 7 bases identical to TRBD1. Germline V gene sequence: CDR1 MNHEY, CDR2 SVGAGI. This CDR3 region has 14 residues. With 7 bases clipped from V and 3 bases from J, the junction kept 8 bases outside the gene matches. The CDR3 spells CASNKQGSHTEAFF. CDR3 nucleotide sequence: TGTGCCAGCAATAAACAGGGGTCGCACACTGAAGCTTTCTTT.

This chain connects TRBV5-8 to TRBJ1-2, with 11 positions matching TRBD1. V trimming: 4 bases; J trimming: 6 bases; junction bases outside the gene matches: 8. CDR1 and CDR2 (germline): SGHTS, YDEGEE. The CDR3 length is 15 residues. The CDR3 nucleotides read TGTGCCAGCAGCAACGGACAGGGGGCGCAGAATGGCTACACCTTC. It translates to CASSNGQGAQNGYTF.